A single sample is the source of the 22 T cell receptor beta chains below, sequenced in a study of memory CD4+ T cells and cytomegalovirus serostatus. The sort gate was single viable CD3+CD4+CD8-CD45RO+ cells for memory CD4+ T cells. Assay: immunoSEQ multiplex PCR; the TCRdb copy retains only in-frame clones and omits some. This sample carries tens of thousands of clones, around three quarters of them seen once, and the ten largest clones take under 3%. What was sequenced was memory CD4+ T cells from blood. The source is an adult in good health and CMV-seropositive.

V and J are TRBV19 and TRBJ1-1; D perhaps matches TRBD1 (5 bases). Trimming removed 10 bases at V and 0 bases at J, with 9 bases between. Germline CDR1 and CDR2: LNHDA and SQIVND (reference sequence). The CDR3 sequence is 12 residues long. The CDR3 DNA reads as TGTGCCACTAGGGACCTGAACACTGAAGCTTTCTTT. Translating gives CATRDLNTEAFF.

This chain uses TRBV19 with TRBJ1-1; D is undetermined. Germline assignment: CDR1 LNHDA and CDR2 SQIVND (reference sequence). V was cut by 5 bases and J by 12 bases, with 13 bases left in between. The length of the CDR3 is 11 residues. The CDR3 here is CASSDNRGTFF. CDR3 DNA: TGTGCCAGTAGTGACAACCGGGGAACTTTCTTT.

This chain connects TRBV7-2 to TRBJ2-3; D is possibly TRBD1 (6 bases). The germline gives CDR1 SGHTA, CDR2 FQGNSA. There are 16 residues in the CDR3. V lost 0 bases to trimming and J lost 5 bases, with 15 bases between them. CDR3 coding DNA: TGTGCCAGCAGCTTAGCGCTCACAGGGTCAAAAGATACGCAGTATTTT. Translating it yields CASSLALTGSKDTQYF.

This clone was seen a few times. The chain is built from TRBV7-9 and TRBJ2-2, with 8 bases matching TRBD2. Germline CDR1 and CDR2: SEHNR and FQNEAQ (reference sequence). The V segment lost 3 bases and the J segment 7 bases; nucleotides outside the gene matches: 10. The CDR3 sequence is 16 residues long. The CDR3 loop is CASSLEAGDSIGELFF. The CDR3, as DNA: TGTGCCAGCAGCTTGGAAGCGGGAGATAGTATCGGGGAGCTGTTTTTT.

This chain joins TRBV5-1 and TRBJ2-2, with TRBD2 matching over 7 bases. Germline V lookup: CDR1 SGHRS, CDR2 YFSETQ. V gave up 6 bases and J gave up 1 base; unmatched junction bases: 6. The CDR3 length is 15 residues. DNA of the CDR3: TGCGCCAGCACCTACGGCGGGGGGAACACCGGGGAGCTGTTTTTT. Amino acid sequence: CASTYGGGNTGELFF. The variable domain in full, completed from reference TRBV5-1 and TRBJ2-2, reads KAGVTQTPRYLIKTRGQQVTLSCSPISGHRSVSWYQQTPGQGLQFLFEYFSETQRNKGNFPGRFSGRQFSNSRSEMNVSTLELGDSALYLCASTYGGGNTGELFFGEGSRLTVL.

The CDR3 nucleotides are TGTGCCAGCAGTTCCGGGACAGGAAAAGAGACCCAGTACTTC. It codes for CASSSGTGKETQYF. The rearrangement joins TRBV2 to TRBJ2-5; 8 positions match TRBD1. Germline V lookup: CDR1 SNHLY, CDR2 FYNNEI. Unmatched junction bases numbered 5, after V lost 5 bases and J lost 3 bases. This CDR3 is 14 amino acids long.

The rearrangement links TRBV10-3 to TRBJ1-4, with D hard to call. This CDR3 spans 13 amino acids. Per the germline V gene, CDR1 is ENHRY and CDR2 is SYGVKD. Between the trimmed V and J ends, which lost 2 bases and 3 bases, there was a span of 4 bases. CDR3 sequence: CAISERANEKLFF. As DNA, the CDR3 is TGTGCCATCAGTGAGCGGGCTAATGAAAAACTGTTTTTT.

This rearrangement joins TRBV28 to TRBJ1-1; D is perhaps TRBD1 (5 bases). V lost 6 bases, J lost 7 bases, and 9 bases lay in between. Germline CDR1 and CDR2: MDHEN and SYDVKM. CDR3 length equals 11 residues. This CDR3 is CASRAQGEAFF. The CDR3 DNA reads as TGTGCCAGCAGAGCTCAGGGTGAAGCTTTCTTT.

Only a few counts were recorded for this clone. This chain connects TRBV15 to TRBJ1-2; D not resolved. Germline loops: CDR1 LNHNV, CDR2 YYDKDF (reference sequence). The ends were cut back, 3 bases at V and 3 bases at J, with 8 bases in the middle. The CDR3 contains 13 residues. CDR3 nucleotide sequence: TGTGCCACCAGCAGGCGGACTTACTATGGCTACACCTTC. Translation: CATSRRTYYGYTF.

This chain joins TRBV28 and TRBJ2-7; 10 positions match TRBD2. V was pared by 4 bases and J by 4 bases, with 10 bases of the junction left unmatched. CDR3 length equals 16 residues. Germline loops: CDR1 MDHEN, CDR2 SYDVKM. The CDR3 here is CASSWLWTSGGYEQYF. CDR3 nucleotides: TGTGCCAGCAGTTGGCTTTGGACTAGCGGAGGATACGAGCAGTACTTC.

The rearrangement links TRBV2 to TRBJ2-6, with D unclear. The germline V and J ends were trimmed by 10 bases and 4 bases, with 2 bases remaining between them. From germline, CDR1 is SNHLY and CDR2 FYNNEI. The CDR3 runs 10 residues. Here the CDR3 reads CAIGANVLTF. The CDR3 region has the DNA TGTGCCATCGGGGCCAACGTCCTGACTTTC.

With respect to this clone: At the DNA level, this CDR3 is encoded by other sequences in the same sample as well. The V gene is TRBV7-2, the J gene TRBJ2-3, with D unclear. Germline V gene lookup returns CDR1 SGHTA and CDR2 FQGNSA. The germline V and J ends were trimmed by 6 bases and 6 bases, with 7 bases remaining between them. This CDR3 is built from 11 residues. CDR3 sequence reads: CASSSPDTQYF. DNA of the CDR3: TGTGCCAGCAGTTCTCCCGATACGCAGTATTTT. Combining the CDR3 with reference TRBV7-2 and TRBJ2-3 gives the whole variable domain GAGVSQSPSNKVTEKGKDVELRCDPISGHTALYWYRQSLGQGLEFLIYFQGNSAPDKSGLPSDRFSAERTGGSVSTLTIQRTQQEDSAVYLCASSSPDTQYFGPGTRLTVL.

Regarding this clone: An end of the junction does not agree with germline; a read error may underlie this. The chain combines TRBV11-3 with TRBJ2-1; TRBD2 aligns across 10 bases. Germline-derived CDR1 and CDR2 are SGHNT and YENEEA. The CDR3 is 13 amino acids. The CDR3 DNA sequence: TGTGCCAGCAGCCCAACTAGCGGGATGATATTGGTCTTC. Protein: CASSPTSGMILVF.

This chain joins TRBV2 and TRBJ1-5; tentatively, D is TRBD1 (5 bases). V gave up 11 bases and J gave up 4 bases, with 12 bases separating them. The CDR3 length is 12 residues. Germline CDR1 is SNHLY and CDR2 is FYNNEI. The CDR3: CACWGWNQPQHF. The CDR3 DNA reads TGTGCCTGTTGGGGCTGGAATCAGCCCCAGCATTTT.

The chain recombines TRBV7-3 with TRBJ1-1, with TRBD1 identical over 7 bases. CDR3 length: 13 residues. The germline CDR1 and CDR2 sequences are SGHTA and FQGTGA. Unmatched junction bases numbered 5, after V lost 5 bases and J lost 5 bases. The CDR3 loop reads CASSRQGGTEAFF. CDR3 nucleotides: TGTGCCAGCAGCCGACAGGGTGGTACTGAAGCTTTCTTT.

The chain links TRBV18 to TRBJ2-2; the D is unclear. CDR1 is KGHSH, CDR2 LQKENI, per germline. V lost 6 bases and J lost 8, with 7 bases in between. The length of the CDR3 is 11 residues. Here the CDR3 reads CASSQQGELFF. CDR3 coding DNA: TGTGCCAGCTCCCAGCAGGGGGAGCTGTTTTTT.

The gene calls are TRBV10-3 and TRBJ2-1, with TRBD2 matching over 8 bases. Germline trimming cut 4 bases from V and 4 bases from J; bases unmatched to any gene: 0. Germline V gene lookup returns CDR1 ENHRY and CDR2 SYGVKD. The CDR3 covers 13 residues. CDR3: CAISGGGYNEQFF. The CDR3 DNA follows: TGTGCCATCAGTGGCGGGGGGTACAATGAGCAGTTCTTC.

CDR3 in amino acids: CAISEGGAREKLFF. The CDR3, as DNA: TGTGCCATCAGTGAGGGTGGGGCCAGAGAAAAACTGTTTTTT. The V and J genes are TRBV10-3 and TRBJ1-4, with D maybe TRBD1 (5 bases). The CDR3 is made up of 14 amino acids. The V gene lost 2 bases and the J gene lost 8 bases, with 12 bases spanning the gap. Germline-derived CDR1 and CDR2 are ENHRY and SYGVKD.

This chain connects TRBV10-3 to TRBJ1-1, with D possibly TRBD1 on 6 matching bases. The V gene's germline CDR1 is ENHRY and CDR2 SYGVKD. Between the trimmed V and J ends, which lost 11 bases and 5 bases, there was a span of 21 bases. The CDR3 covers 14 residues. CDR3: CAVRPHRVETEAFF. The CDR3 DNA is TGTGCCGTTCGACCCCACAGGGTGGAAACTGAAGCTTTCTTT.

This sequence joins TRBV15 and TRBJ2-7; no clear D gene. The CDR3 consists of 15 residues. Germline CDR1 reads LNHNV; CDR2 reads YYDKDF (reference sequence). Trimming removed 0 bases from V and 2 bases from J, with 11 bases in between. The CDR3 here is CATSRDAFGPYEQYF. DNA of the CDR3: TGTGCCACCAGCAGAGATGCTTTTGGCCCCTACGAGCAGTACTTC.

The chain employs TRBV28 and TRBJ1-5; TRBD1 agrees at 7 bases. Trimming took 5 bases from V and 0 from J; bases not matched to a gene: 7. The CDR3 contains 16 residues. From germline, CDR1 is MDHEN and CDR2 SYDVKM. The CDR3 nucleotides read TGTGCCAGCAGTCTCCCACAGGGGTATAGCAATCAGCCCCAGCATTTT. Its translation is CASSLPQGYSNQPQHF.

The chain links TRBV29-1 to TRBJ1-2; D not resolved. V lost 7 bases, J lost 1 base, and 10 bases lay in between. CDR1 is SQVTM and CDR2 is ANQGSEA in the germline V gene. The length of the CDR3 is 12 residues. CDR3 coding DNA: TGCAGCGGGGCGATTGGTAACTATGGCTACACCTTC. Encoded protein: CSGAIGNYGYTF.